This T cell receptor beta chain comes out of a study of regulatory T cells in long-lasting Graves disease. Findings and limits, study-wide: TRBV28, TRBJ1-2 and TRBJ2-5 emerged as the favored segments in persistent disease. New patients shared fewer public clonotypes (around 880) than persistent patients did (around 2,900).

With iRepertoire HTBI primers and Arm-PCR of CDR3 regions, TCR beta libraries were built. TCRdb re-called the multiplex PCR reads with MiXCR, one entry per CDR3 protein. The sample yields 700,000 or so distinct CDR3 sequences, around 32% seen once. The time point denotes: persistent/refractory GD, antithyroid drugs over 5 years with positive TRAb. Extracted PBMC RNA gave rise to the TCR library. As regards this clonotype: Its target is unknown.

Trimming took off 2 bases at V and 4 bases at J, with 11 bases between the two ends. Germline V lookup: CDR1 SQVTM, CDR2 ANQGSEA. The CDR3 loop spans 13 amino acids. The input for sequencing was peripheral blood mononuclear cells (PBMCs), taken when the disease was refractory, from a patient treated with antithyroid drugs. The TCR was taken from a female donor with Graves disease. The chain couples TRBV29-1 to TRBJ1-1; D is undetermined. This chain's CDR3 is CSVETGRATEAFF. For the CDR3, the DNA is TGCAGCGTTGAAACTGGGCGTGCCACTGAAGCTTTCTTT.